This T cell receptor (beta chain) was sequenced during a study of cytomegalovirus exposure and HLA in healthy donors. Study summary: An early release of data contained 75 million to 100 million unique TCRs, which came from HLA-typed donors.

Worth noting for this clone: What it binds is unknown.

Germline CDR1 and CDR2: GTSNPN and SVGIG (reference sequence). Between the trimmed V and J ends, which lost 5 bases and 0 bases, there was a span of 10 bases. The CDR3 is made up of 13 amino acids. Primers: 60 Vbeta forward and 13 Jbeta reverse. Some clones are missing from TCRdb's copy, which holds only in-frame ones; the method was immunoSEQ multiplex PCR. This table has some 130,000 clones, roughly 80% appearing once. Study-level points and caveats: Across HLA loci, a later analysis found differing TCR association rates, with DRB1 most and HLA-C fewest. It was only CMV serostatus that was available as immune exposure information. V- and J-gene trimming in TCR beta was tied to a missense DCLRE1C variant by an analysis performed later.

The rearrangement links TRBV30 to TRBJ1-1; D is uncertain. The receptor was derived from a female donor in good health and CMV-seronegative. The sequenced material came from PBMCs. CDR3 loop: CAWLDSMNTEAFF. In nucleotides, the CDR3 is TGTGCCTGGCTGGACTCCATGAACACTGAAGCTTTCTTT.